This is a list of T cell receptor beta chains from one sample in a study of blood T cell repertoires in COVID-19. Data came from immunoSEQ multiplex PCR; TCRdb stores just in-frame clones and leaves some out. The repertoire holds 120,000 to 150,000 clones, with over 75% as singletons. The source material was peripheral blood. Every receptor here comes from an older woman with COVID-19, enrolled during active disease. Each CDR3 is given with its conserved first and last residue. Fields, in order: V gene, J gene, CDR3 protein.

TRBV28	TRBJ2-7	CASSTSAGGTYEQYF
TRBV5-8	TRBJ2-7	CASSLGSPGLREQYF
TRBV7-8	TRBJ1-4	CASSLQGAGTNEKLFF
TRBV27	TRBJ2-7	CASSIERPRGLYEQYF
TRBV11-2	TRBJ1-4	CASSLRWAGAPEKLFF
TRBV9	TRBJ2-7	CASSPGLWREQYF
TRBV5-1	TRBJ2-4	CASSFPRGGPAKNIQYF
TRBV3-1/TRBV3-2	TRBJ1-4	CASSQGLPGTFEKLFF
TRBV5-3	TRBJ1-6	CARSLASTGATYNSPLHF
TRBV19	TRBJ1-2	CASSRSSGNYGYTF
TRBV6-5	TRBJ2-3	CASSYYREDTQYF
TRBV11-2	TRBJ2-1	CASSVGLAGYSYNEQFF
TRBV19	TRBJ2-7	CASSLGHTWEQYF
TRBV5-1	TRBJ2-2	CASSPDGGSTGELFF
TRBV18	TRBJ2-7	CASSATGVGPYEQYF
TRBV5-4	TRBJ2-5	CASGLDSGETQYF
TRBV27	TRBJ2-2	CASSLRGRDTGELFF
TRBV4-3	TRBJ2-7	CASSQEASGDAYEQYF